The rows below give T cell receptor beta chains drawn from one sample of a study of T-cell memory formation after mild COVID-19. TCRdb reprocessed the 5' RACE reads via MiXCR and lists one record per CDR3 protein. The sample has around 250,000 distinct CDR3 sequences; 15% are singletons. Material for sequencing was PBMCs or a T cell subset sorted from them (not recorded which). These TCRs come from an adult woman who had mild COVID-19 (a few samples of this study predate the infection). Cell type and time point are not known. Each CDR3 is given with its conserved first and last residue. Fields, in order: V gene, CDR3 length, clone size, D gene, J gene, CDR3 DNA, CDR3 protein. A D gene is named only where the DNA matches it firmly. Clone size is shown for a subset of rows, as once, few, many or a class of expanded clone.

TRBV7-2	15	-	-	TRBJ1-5	TGTGCCAGCGGCCGGGACATAAATAGCAATCAGCCCCAGCATTTT	CASGRDINSNQPQHF
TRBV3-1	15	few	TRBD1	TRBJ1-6	TGTGCCAGCAGACCTCCGGGACAGCTTAATTCACCCCTCCACTTT	CASRPPGQLNSPLHF
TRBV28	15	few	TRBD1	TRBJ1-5	TGTGCCAGCAGTTACGACAGGGTTTTCAATCAGCCCCAGCATTTT	CASSYDRVFNQPQHF
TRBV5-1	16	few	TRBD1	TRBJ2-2	TGCGCCAGCAGCTCCCTGGACAGGGGTGGGACCGGGGAGCTGTTTTTT	CASSSLDRGGTGELFF
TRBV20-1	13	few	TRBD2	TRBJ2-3	TGCAGTGCTAATCCTAGCGGGATAGATACGCAGTATTTT	CSANPSGIDTQYF
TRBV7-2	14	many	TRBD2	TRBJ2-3	TGTGCCAGCAGCCCTGGACTAGCAACAGATACGCAGTATTTT	CASSPGLATDTQYF
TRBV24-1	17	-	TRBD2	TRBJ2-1	TGTGCCACCAGTGAGGGGGGAGGGCCGAGCTCCTACAATGAGCAGTTCTTC	CATSEGGGPSSYNEQFF
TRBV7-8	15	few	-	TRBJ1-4	TGTGCCAGCAGCTCAACCCCAGGGACTGGTGTGGAACTGTTTTTT	CASSSTPGTGVELFF
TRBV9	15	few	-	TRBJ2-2	TGTGCCAGCAGCTCGACCTCCCAACGGGCCGGGGAGCTGTTTTTT	CASSSTSQRAGELFF
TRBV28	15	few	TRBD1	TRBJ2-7	TGTGCCAGCAGTCGCCCCGGGACAGGGGTCGGGGAGCAGTACTTC	CASSRPGTGVGEQYF
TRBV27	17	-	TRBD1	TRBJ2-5	TGTGCCAGCAGTACCCGTGCTGGGGGACAGGGAAAAGAGACCCAGTACTTC	CASSTRAGGQGKETQYF
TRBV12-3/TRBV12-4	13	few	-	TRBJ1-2	TGTGCCAGCAGTCCCCTGTCTAACTATGGCTACACCTTC	CASSPLSNYGYTF
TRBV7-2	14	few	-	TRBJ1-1	TGTGCCAGCAGCTTCAGGGGCCCACCAAGGGAAGCTTTCTTT	CASSFRGPPREAFF
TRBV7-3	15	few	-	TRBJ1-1	TGTGCCAGCAGCCCGTCCGCCCGGTCGGACACTGAAGCTTTCTTT	CASSPSARSDTEAFF
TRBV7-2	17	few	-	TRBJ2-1	TGTGCCAGCAGCACTAATGTAGCGTCCTCAGGGCACAATGAGCAGTTCTTC	CASSTNVASSGHNEQFF
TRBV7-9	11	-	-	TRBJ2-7	TGTGCCAGCAGCTTAAATCACCTCAAGTACTTC	CASSLNHLKYF
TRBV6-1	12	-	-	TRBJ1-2	TGTGCCAGCACAAAGGACCGCTATGGCTACACCTTC	CASTKDRYGYTF
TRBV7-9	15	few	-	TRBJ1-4	TGTGCCAGCAGCTTGAAGGCCGGGATGGGGGAAAAACTGTTTTTT	CASSLKAGMGEKLFF
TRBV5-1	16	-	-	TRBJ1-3	TGCGCCAGCAGCTTGGAGGGCAGCTACTCTGGAAACACCATATATTTT	CASSLEGSYSGNTIYF
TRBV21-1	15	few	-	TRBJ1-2	TGTGCCAGCCCTGTAGGGGGCTTAGGGAACTATGGCTACACCTTC	CASPVGGLGNYGYTF
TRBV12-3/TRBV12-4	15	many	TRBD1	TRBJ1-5	TGTGCCAGCAGGCCGGGACAGGGGGCGGGTCAGCCCCAGCATTTT	CASRPGQGAGQPQHF
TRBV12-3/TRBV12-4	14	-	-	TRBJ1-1	TGTGCCAGCAGTTATTTGCAGGGAGGAGCGGGAGCTTTCTTT	CASSYLQGGAGAFF